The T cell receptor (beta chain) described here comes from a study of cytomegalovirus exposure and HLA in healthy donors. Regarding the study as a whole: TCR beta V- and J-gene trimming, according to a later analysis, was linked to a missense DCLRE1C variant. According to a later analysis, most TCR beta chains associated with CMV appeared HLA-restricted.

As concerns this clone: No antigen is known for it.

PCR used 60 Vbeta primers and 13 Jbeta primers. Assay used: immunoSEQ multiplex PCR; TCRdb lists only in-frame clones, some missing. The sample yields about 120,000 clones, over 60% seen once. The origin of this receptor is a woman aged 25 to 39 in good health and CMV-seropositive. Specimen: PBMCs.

The CDR3 sequence is CASSPAGYEQYF. The CDR3 DNA sequence: TGTGCCAGCTCACCTGCGGGCTACGAGCAGTACTTC. The rearrangement joins TRBV18 to TRBJ2-7; maybe TRBD2 (5 bases). Trimming stripped 3 bases from V and 3 bases from J, with 6 bases between. The CDR3 is 12 amino acids. The germline V gene encodes CDR1 KGHSH and CDR2 LQKENI.